This record concerns one T cell receptor beta chain sequence. Germline V gene data show CDR1 as SNHLY and CDR2 as FYNNEI. The V end was cut by 6 bases, the J end by 2 bases, with 10 bases between. The CDR3 length is 13 residues. The sample belongs to a study of PD-1 blockade in classical Hodgkin lymphoma. There was relapse after autologous stem cell transplantation in every patient, and there was variation in brentuximab vedotin exposure. Sequencing was performed with immunoSEQ multiplex PCR; in TCRdb, only in-frame clones are kept and a portion is missing. The sample consists of 75,000 to 100,000 clones, roughly 81% of them appearing once.

Specimen: peripheral blood mononuclear cells (PBMCs), collected before the second cycle of nivolumab. The chain combines TRBV2 with TRBJ1-2; D gene ambiguous. The TCR originated in a human donor with classical Hodgkin lymphoma. CDR3 nucleotides: TGTGCCAGCAGCTCAGACCAGAACTATGGCTACACCTTC. Encoded protein: CASSSDQNYGYTF.